The 10 T cell receptor beta chains given below trace back to one sample, sequenced in a study of cytomegalovirus exposure and HLA in healthy donors. PCR amplification relied on 60 Vbeta primers (plus 13 Jbeta primers). The repertoire was sequenced with immunoSEQ multiplex PCR; TCRdb's copy has only in-frame clones and lacks some. The sample holds 100,000 to 150,000 clones; around four fifths are singletons and the top ten take over 4.5%. Sequencing was done on a sample of PBMCs. The receptor set was obtained from a woman aged 40 to 50 in good health and CMV-seropositive.

This sequence joins TRBV18 and TRBJ2-3, with D perhaps TRBD1 (5 bases). The DNA end is a closer match to TRBJ1-5, so the J assignment may be wrong. In germline, CDR1 is KGHSH, CDR2 LQKENI. The CDR3 spans 16 residues. The CDR3 coding sequence is TGTGCCAGCTCACGAACCCTAGCGGGACGCACAGATACGCAGCATTTT. Its protein product is CASSRTLAGRTDTQHF.

The chain has TRBV28 and TRBJ1-5; 10 nucleotides agree with TRBD1. CDR1 and CDR2 from the germline V gene are MDHEN and SYDVKM. CDR3 length equals 21 residues. V shed 1 base, J shed 0 bases, and the junction held 15 bases outside the gene matches. The CDR3 DNA follows: TGTGCCAGCAGTTTATTTGGCGATCCGACAGGGGGCCTCTATAGCAATCAGCCCCAGCATTTT. Translation: CASSLFGDPTGGLYSNQPQHF.

The chain couples TRBV7-2 to TRBJ2-3; 8 bases map to TRBD2. Germline assignment: CDR1 SGHTA and CDR2 FQGNSA. The V and J ends lost 2 bases and 8 bases, in that order; junction bases with no gene match: 3. This CDR3 comprises 13 residues. CDR3 sequence reads: CASSLKREGTQYF. CDR3 nucleotide sequence: TGTGCCAGCAGCTTAAAACGGGAGGGTACGCAGTATTTT.

The J gene is TRBJ1-6, the V gene TRBV28; 7 bases map to TRBD1. The V and J ends lost 6 bases and 2 bases, in that order; junction bases with no gene match: 1. CDR1 is MDHEN, CDR2 SYDVKM, per germline. The CDR3 runs to 14 residues. CDR3 sequence (DNA): TGTGCCAGCAGCACAGGGGCCTATAATTCACCCCTCCACTTT. Amino acids: CASSTGAYNSPLHF.

The chain combines TRBV7-2 with TRBJ2-2, with 11 bases that match TRBD2. The germline V gene has CDR1 SGHTA and CDR2 FQGNSA. Trimming removed 5 bases from V and 6 bases from J; junction bases left unmatched: 5. This CDR3 is 15 amino acids long. In DNA, the CDR3 is TGTGCCAGCAGCATGGGACTAGCGGTATCCGGGGAGCTGTTTTTT. This encodes CASSMGLAVSGELFF.

The gene calls are TRBV6-1 and TRBJ1-5; tentative D call: TRBD1 (6 bases). The germline V gene encodes CDR1 MNHNS and CDR2 SASEGT. V was trimmed by 5 bases and J by 6 bases, leaving 17 bases between them. The CDR3 is 15 amino acids. Here the CDR3 DNA reads TGTGCCAGCAGTCCTCTGAGGGGGACCGGTCAGCCCCAGCATTTT. Its protein product is CASSPLRGTGQPQHF.

The CDR3 reads CASSQDGLYYNEQFF. DNA for the CDR3: TGCGCCAGCAGCCAAGATGGGCTATACTACAATGAGCAGTTCTTC. The J gene is TRBJ2-1, the V gene TRBV4-3; D gene ambiguous. Deletions cut 0 bases from V and 3 bases from J, with 9 bases between. Germline V gene sequence: CDR1 LGHNA, CDR2 YSLEER. The CDR3 extends over 15 amino acids.

The rearrangement uses TRBV30 and TRBJ1-5; 7 bases match TRBD1. Germline V CDR1 and CDR2: GTSNPN, SVGIG (reference sequence). V gave up 0 bases and J gave up 4 bases; unmatched junction bases: 9. The CDR3 is 16 residues long. The CDR3, as DNA: TGTGCCTGGAGTGTACGAGGGACAGTCGCAAATCAGCCCCAGCATTTT. This translates into CAWSVRGTVANQPQHF.

The sample holds a few counts of this clone. The chain carries TRBV10-3 and TRBJ2-3; D gene uncertain. Trimming removed 0 bases at V and 4 bases at J, with 8 bases between. CDR1 ENHRY and CDR2 SYGVKD come from the germline V gene. The CDR3 consists of 14 residues. The CDR3 sequence: CAISESASPDTQYF. The CDR3 DNA sequence: TGTGCCATCAGTGAGTCGGCCTCTCCAGATACGCAGTATTTT.

The chain employs TRBV19 and TRBJ1-1, with 11 bases identical to TRBD1. The germline gives CDR1 LNHDA, CDR2 SQIVND (reference sequence). Losses at the gene ends were 5 bases for V and 5 bases for J; bases not matched to a gene: 4. There are 14 residues in the CDR3. This CDR3 is CASSLGQGGTEAFF. The DNA of the CDR3 is TGTGCCAGTAGTTTGGGACAGGGGGGAACTGAAGCTTTCTTT.